The 27 T cell receptor beta chains presented below share a single source sample, sequenced in a study of blood T cells in healthy people across ages. A second PCR of roughly 7 to 11 cycles used a sample-barcoded 5' primer and a J-beta primer mix. TCRdb re-derived calls from the 5' RACE reads in MiXCR, one entry per CDR3 protein. The data hold around 1,000,000 distinct CDR3 sequences, with around two fifths observed a single time. Sequencing was carried out using blood. These TCRs come from a man aged 18 to 30 in good health.

For this clonotype: At one end, the junction sequence differs from germline, possibly due to a read error. V is TRBV20-1 and J is TRBJ2-6; D uncertain. CDR1 is DFQATT, CDR2 SNEGSKA, per germline (reference sequence). The CDR3 spans 13 residues. The CDR3 here is CSALLSGTNVLTF. CDR3 nucleotide sequence: TGCAGTGCTTTACTCTCTGGGACCAACGTCCTGACTTTC.

In this sample, this clonotype turned up a few times. The chain links TRBV20-1 to TRBJ1-2; D unclear. This CDR3 has 15 residues. Germline V CDR1 and CDR2: DFQATT, SNEGSKA (reference sequence). V was trimmed by 3 bases and J by 4 bases, leaving 18 bases between them. CDR3 amino acids: CSARREGPPSYGYTF. In DNA, the CDR3 is TGCAGTGCTAGGAGGGAGGGCCCGCCTAGCTATGGCTACACCTTC.

This chain uses TRBV25-1 with TRBJ2-1; D might be TRBD1 (6 bases). CDR3 length: 14 residues. The V end lost 1 base, the J end lost 8 bases, and 12 bases lay between the germline ends. Germline CDR1 MGHDK, CDR2 SYGVNS. CDR3 protein: CASSEWTERDEQFF. DNA of the CDR3: TGTGCCAGCAGTGAATGGACAGAGAGGGATGAGCAGTTCTTC.

About this clonotype: Germline is not matched at one junction end, which may reflect a read error. This rearrangement joins TRBV7-2 to TRBJ1-2; weak D call: TRBD1 (6 bases). Per germline, CDR1 SGHTA and CDR2 FQGNSA. The CDR3 runs to 17 residues. CDR3 loop: CASSLAPGQTLNYGYAF. CDR3 coding DNA: TGTGCCAGCAGCTTAGCCCCCGGACAGACCCTTAACTATGGCTACGCCTTC.

This clonotype has just a few counts. The V gene is TRBV12-5, the J gene TRBJ2-1, with no clear D. In germline, CDR1 is LGHNT, CDR2 FRNRAP. V shed 7 bases and J shed 6 bases, with 19 bases lying between them. The CDR3 spans 15 residues. Here the CDR3 DNA reads TGTGCTAGTGAAATTGGGTCAGGCGCACCCAATGAGCAGTTCTTC. Amino acid sequence: CASEIGSGAPNEQFF. The full variable domain, with the rest looked up from reference TRBV12-5 and TRBJ2-1, is DARVTQTPRHKVTEMGQEVTMRCQPILGHNTVFWYRQTMMQGLELLAYFRNRAPLDDSGMPKDRFSAEMPDATLATLKIQPSEPRDSAVYFCASEIGSGAPNEQFFGPGTRLTVL.

The J gene is TRBJ2-3, the V gene TRBV20-1; 13 bases match TRBD2. The CDR3 has 16 residues. V was pared by 5 bases and J by 4 bases, with 9 bases of the junction left unmatched. Per germline, CDR1 DFQATT and CDR2 SNEGSKA (reference sequence). For the CDR3, the DNA is TGCAGTGCTCCCAGACTAGCGGGGGGTTCGTCAGATACGCAGTATTTT. This gives the protein CSAPRLAGGSSDTQYF.

The J gene is TRBJ2-4, the V gene TRBV12-3 or TRBV12-4, with 9 positions matching TRBD2. The end of the DNA fits TRBJ2-7 better, so the J call may be wrong. The CDR3 sequence is 15 residues long. DNA of the CDR3: TGTGCCAGCAAAACTGACGGGACTAGCTTCTACGAGCAGTACTTC. It codes for CASKTDGTSFYEQYF.

This clonotype occurred a few times. The rearrangement uses TRBV7-2 and TRBJ2-2; D remains ambiguous. Germline V gives CDR1 SGHTA, CDR2 FQGNSA. This CDR3 contains 15 residues. Trimming left V 1 base short and J 3 bases short, with 9 bases between. CDR3 DNA: TGTGCCAGCAGCTTAGAAGTCCGATACACCGGGGAGCTGTTTTTT. As protein: CASSLEVRYTGELFF.

This clonotype was detected only a few times. The CDR3 spells CSARGGRTGGRTEAFF. As DNA, the CDR3 is TGCAGTGCTAGAGGCGGGCGGACAGGGGGCAGGACTGAAGCTTTCTTT. The chain has TRBV20-1 and TRBJ1-1; TRBD1 agrees at 11 bases. The germline gives CDR1 DFQATT, CDR2 SNEGSKA (reference sequence). The CDR3 has 16 residues. Trimming removed 1 base from V and 5 bases from J; junction bases left unmatched: 9.

The chain links TRBV6-5 to TRBJ1-6; maybe TRBD1 (6 bases). This CDR3 contains 16 residues. V was pared by 6 bases and J by 0 bases, with 12 bases between. Germline lookup yields CDR1 MNHEY and CDR2 SVGAGI. CDR3 sequence (DNA): TGTGCCAGCAGGATGACAGGAAGCTCCTATAATTCACCCCTCCACTTT. Protein sequence: CASRMTGSSYNSPLHF.

The V gene is TRBV6-5, the J gene TRBJ2-7; D call uncertain. The germline V gene has CDR1 MNHEY and CDR2 SVGAGI. The V gene lost 0 bases and the J gene lost 0 bases, with 9 bases spanning the gap. There are 15 residues in the CDR3. The CDR3 is CASSYSLQSSYEQYF. The CDR3, as DNA: TGTGCCAGCAGTTACTCGTTGCAGAGCTCCTACGAGCAGTACTTC.

This clonotype came up a few times. The chain recombines TRBV6-2 or TRBV6-3 with TRBJ2-3; D is ambiguous. V was clipped by 8 bases and J by 5 bases, with 17 bases between them. CDR1 and CDR2 (germline): MNHEY, SVGEGT. CDR3 length: 14 amino acids. In DNA form, the CDR3 reads TGTGCCAGCCGTAGTTGGGGATTGGAAGATACGCAGTATTTT. Its protein product is CASRSWGLEDTQYF.

This chain links TRBV9 with TRBJ1-2; perhaps TRBD1 as D (5 bases). The CDR3 length is 15 residues. V was trimmed by 0 bases and J by 6 bases, leaving 15 bases between them. CDR1 and CDR2 from the germline V gene are SGDLS and YYNGEE. CDR3 region: CASSVEAGRVHGYTF. In DNA, the CDR3 is TGTGCCAGCAGCGTAGAAGCGGGCAGGGTACATGGCTACACCTTC.

The genes are TRBV2 and TRBJ1-2; D possibly corresponds to TRBD1 (5 bases). The CDR3 consists of 14 residues. Trimming pared 4 bases from V and 2 bases from J, leaving 11 bases between. Germline V CDR1 and CDR2: SNHLY, FYNNEI. In DNA form, the CDR3 reads TGTGCCAGCAGTGGACAGAACCTAAACTATGGCTACACCTTC. Translation gives CASSGQNLNYGYTF. Full variable domain (missing parts from reference TRBV2 and TRBJ1-2): EPEVTQTPSHQVTQMGQEVILRCVPISNHLYFYWYRQILGQKVEFLVSFYNNEISEKSEIFDDQFSVERPDGSNFTLKIRSTKLEDSAMYFCASSGQNLNYGYTFGSGTRLTVV.

The chain combines TRBV2 with TRBJ2-5; D assignment may be TRBD1 or TRBD2 (5 bases each). Germline V gives CDR1 SNHLY, CDR2 FYNNEI. The CDR3 is 13 residues long. V lost 4 bases and J 11 bases, leaving 17 bases between the germline ends. This CDR3 reads CASSVGREYEQYF. The CDR3 DNA is TGTGCCAGCAGTGTAGGCAGGGAGTATGAGCAGTACTTC.

This clonotype occurred many times. The gene calls are TRBV6-2 or TRBV6-3 and TRBJ2-7, with TRBD2 as a possible D gene (6 bases). Per germline, CDR1 MNHEY and CDR2 SVGEGT. V lost 8 bases and J 3 bases, leaving 14 bases between the germline ends. This CDR3 comprises 13 residues. CDR3 DNA: TGTGCCAGCGAAGTGGGGGGATTCTACGAGCAGTACTTC. Its protein product is CASEVGGFYEQYF.

This clonotype was picked up many times. This chain connects TRBV4-3 to TRBJ2-3; the match to TRBD1 covers 7 bases. The CDR3 loop spans 16 amino acids. Germline assignment: CDR1 LGHNA and CDR2 YSLEER. V gave up 3 bases and J gave up 2 bases; unmatched junction bases: 8. This chain's CDR3 is CASSQYSGTATDTQYF. The CDR3 nucleotides read TGCGCCAGCAGCCAGTACTCCGGGACAGCCACAGATACGCAGTATTTT.

This rearrangement joins TRBV2 to TRBJ1-2; 10 positions match TRBD1. Germline V gene lookup returns CDR1 SNHLY and CDR2 FYNNEI. V lost 6 bases and J lost 4; bases outside the gene matches: 11. The CDR3 totals 16 residues. CDR3 residues: CASRDRGALNVYGYTF. The DNA for the CDR3 is TGTGCCAGCAGGGACAGGGGGGCCCTAAACGTCTATGGCTACACCTTC.

The chain recombines TRBV12-3 or TRBV12-4 with TRBJ2-2; D unresolved. With 6 bases removed from V and 0 bases from J, the gap between germline ends came to 8 bases. This CDR3 region has 14 residues. CDR3: CASRRETNTGELFF. CDR3 in DNA: TGTGCCAGCAGAAGGGAAACGAACACCGGGGAGCTGTTTTTT.

In this sample, this clonotype turned up many times. This chain uses TRBV25-1 with TRBJ1-4, with D possibly being TRBD1 (5 bases). CDR1 and CDR2 (germline): MGHDK, SYGVNS. The CDR3 is 12 residues long. V gave up 2 bases and J gave up 10 bases, with 8 bases separating them. The CDR3 DNA follows: TGTGCCAGCAGTGAAATGAGGGGAAAACTGTTTTTT. Amino acid sequence: CASSEMRGKLFF. The full variable domain, its missing parts supplied by reference TRBV25-1 and TRBJ1-4, is EADIYQTPRYLVIGTGKKITLECSQTMGHDKMYWYQQDPGMELHLIHYSYGVNSTEKGDLSSESTVSRIRTEHFPLTLESARPSHTSQYLCASSEMRGKLFFGSGTQLSVL.

This chain connects TRBV12-3 or TRBV12-4 to TRBJ1-1, with D perhaps matching TRBD1 (6 bases). The CDR3 loop spans 16 amino acids. The V and J ends lost 5 bases and 0 bases respectively, with 16 bases between them. For the CDR3, the DNA is TGTGCCAGCAGTGCTTCGTACGACAGGATGAACACTGAAGCTTTCTTT. It encodes CASSASYDRMNTEAFF.

This clonotype was observed a handful of times. The chain combines TRBV12-3 or TRBV12-4 with TRBJ1-4; D may be TRBD1 (6 bases). Trimming stripped 6 bases from V and 7 bases from J, with 18 bases between. CDR3 length equals 15 residues. The CDR3 here is CASSPHRQGREKLFF. The CDR3 region has the DNA TGTGCCAGCAGCCCGCATAGGCAGGGGCGTGAAAAACTGTTTTTT.

This clonotype was counted between two and nine times. The chain has TRBV2 and TRBJ2-3; D gene unclear. Looked up from germline, CDR1 is SNHLY and CDR2 is FYNNEI. V lost 3 bases and J 2 bases, leaving 9 bases between the germline ends. The CDR3 spans 14 residues. The CDR3 sequence is CASSDRTDTDTQYF. Here the CDR3 DNA reads TGTGCCAGCAGTGACAGAACGGACACAGATACGCAGTATTTT. The whole variable domain, remainder taken from reference TRBV2 and TRBJ2-3, is EPEVTQTPSHQVTQMGQEVILRCVPISNHLYFYWYRQILGQKVEFLVSFYNNEISEKSEIFDDQFSVERPDGSNFTLKIRSTKLEDSAMYFCASSDRTDTDTQYFGPGTRLTVL.

This chain uses TRBV9 with TRBJ2-5; no reliable D call. The germline V gene encodes CDR1 SGDLS and CDR2 YYNGEE. Trimming took 4 bases from V and 0 from J, leaving 16 bases between them. This CDR3 has 16 amino acids. The CDR3 sequence is CASSPSPTAYQETQYF. CDR3 DNA: TGTGCCAGCAGCCCAAGCCCTACAGCGTACCAAGAGACCCAGTACTTC. The full variable domain, its missing parts supplied by reference TRBV9 and TRBJ2-5, is DSGVTQTPKHLITATGQRVTLRCSPRSGDLSVYWYQQSLDQGLQFLIQYYNGEERAKGNILERFSAQQFPDLHSELNLSSLELGDSALYFCASSPSPTAYQETQYFGPGTRLLVL.

V is TRBV9 and J is TRBJ1-2, with 8 bases identical to TRBD1. The CDR3 is made up of 15 amino acids. Germline assignment: CDR1 SGDLS and CDR2 YYNGEE. V gave up 0 bases and J gave up 4 bases; unmatched junction bases: 5. CDR3: CASSVEATGGYGYTF. In DNA, the CDR3 is TGTGCCAGCAGCGTAGAAGCCACAGGGGGCTATGGCTACACCTTC.

This clonotype was recorded once. One junction end does not reproduce the germline sequence, and a read error may be involved. The gene calls are TRBV7-9 and TRBJ2-5, with a tentative D call TRBD2 (6 bases). Germline lookup yields CDR1 SEHNR and CDR2 FQNEAQ (reference sequence). The CDR3 totals 16 residues. The CDR3 DNA is TGTGCCTGCAGCTACGAAGCTGGCAGGTGGGACTCGGAGCAGTACTTC. Its translation is CACSYEAGRWDSEQYF.

This clonotype appeared once. The gene calls are TRBV20-1 and TRBJ2-5; 8 nucleotides align to TRBD1. The J segment lost 11 bases and the V segment lost 6 bases, leaving 14 bases of the junction unmatched. This CDR3 spans 13 amino acids. Germline V gene sequence: CDR1 DFQATT, CDR2 SNEGSKA (reference sequence). CDR3 sequence: CSAPTGVYNEQYF. In DNA, the CDR3 is TGCAGTGCCCCGACAGGGGTCTACAATGAGCAGTACTTC.